This T cell receptor (beta chain) was recorded in a study of T cell responses to AZD1222 COVID-19 vaccine. CDR1 SQVTM and CDR2 ANQGSEA come from the germline V gene. V lost 1 base and J 6 bases, leaving 14 bases between the germline ends. The CDR3 is made up of 14 amino acids. Assay: immunoSEQ multiplex PCR; the TCRdb copy retains only in-frame clones and omits some. This table has 45,000 to 60,000 clones, around 87% appearing once. General study results and limits: The reported proportion of spike-specific TCRs targeting unmutated variant regions was nearly half. Vaccine-associated CD4 TCRs spanned spike, dominant at 160-218 and 743-854.

This clone was seen only once. The antigen is unknown. The sequences come from peripheral blood, collected on day 0 of AZD1222 vaccination. J is TRBJ2-3 and V is TRBV29-1; D remains unclear. The sequence came from an adult in good health. The CDR3, as DNA: TGCAGCGTTGAAGTCTCTCTAATGGGGGATACGCAGTATTTT. Its protein product is CSVEVSLMGDTQYF.